The rows below give T cell receptor beta chains drawn from one sample of a study of CD4 T cells in relation to SARS-CoV-2 and coronaviruses. TCRdb's copy holds only in-frame clones and misses some; the assay was immunoSEQ multiplex PCR. The sample carries about 65,000 clones, about 87% recorded once. The sequencing input was memory CD4+ T cells from PBMCs. Receptor source: a human donor in good health. Both conserved end residues are part of each CDR3. The D gene is left open where the match is weak. Clone size is given for some rows only: seen once, a few or many times, or a class if the clone is expanded.

TRBJ2-7,TRBD2,TRBV6-5,-,CATRTGGRAFYEQYF,TGTGCCACCCGGACGGGGGGGAGAGCTTTCTACGAGCAGTACTTC
TRBJ2-1,TRBD2,TRBV4-3,-,CASSQDHYASGGGAYNEQFF,TGCGCCAGCAGCCAAGACCATTATGCTAGCGGGGGGGGTGCCTACAATGAGCAGTTCTTC
TRBJ2-5,TRBD1,TRBV2,-,CASSRDRGRETQYF,TGTGCCAGCAGTCGTGACAGGGGAAGGGAGACCCAGTACTTC
TRBJ1-2,-,TRBV4-2,few,CASSQKEGVGGYTF,TGTGCCAGCAGCCAAAAGGAGGGGGTAGGTGGCTACACCTTC
TRBJ1-5,-,TRBV19,few,CASSIESSYQPQHF,TGTGCCAGTAGTATAGAATCTAGCTATCAGCCCCAGCATTTT
TRBJ2-1,-,TRBV28,once,CASSANPGAGEQFF,TGTGCCAGCAGTGCGAATCCGGGAGCGGGTGAGCAGTTCTTC
TRBJ1-2,-,TRBV3-1/TRBV3-2,-,CASSPTRGSGGYTF,TGTGCCAGCAGCCCAACCCGGGGGTCCGGTGGCTACACCTTC
TRBJ2-3,-,TRBV10-1,-,CASSHIMNSGDTQYF,TGCGCCAGCAGCCATATAATGAACAGCGGCGATACGCAGTATTTT
TRBJ2-7,TRBD1,TRBV18,-,CASRPGQAKQQYF,TGTGCCAGCCGCCCGGGACAGGCAAAACAGCAGTACTTC
TRBJ1-2,-,TRBV7-2,-,CASSLAKVPNYGYTF,TGTGCCAGCAGCTTAGCGAAGGTGCCGAACTATGGCTACACCTTC
TRBJ2-7,TRBD1,TRBV6-5,-,CASIAGTAVTYEQYF,TGTGCCAGCATCGCCGGGACAGCCGTTACCTACGAGCAGTACTTC
TRBJ2-7,-,TRBV28,-,CASSLVTGNQHSYEQYF,TGTGCCAGCAGTTTAGTTACAGGGAATCAACATTCCTACGAGCAGTACTTC
TRBJ2-7,-,TRBV19,-,CATRGKGYEQYF,TGTGCCACCAGGGGAAAAGGCTACGAGCAGTACTTC
TRBJ1-3,-,TRBV7-2,-,CASSPAGTSRNTIYF,TGTGCCAGCAGCCCCGCAGGGACATCCCGGAACACCATATATTTT
TRBJ1-1,-,TRBV18,-,CASSLALVGTEAFF,TGTGCCAGCTCACTCGCCTTAGTAGGCACTGAAGCTTTCTTT
TRBJ2-7,TRBD2,TRBV5-1,-,CASSLGGGGYEQYF,TGCGCCAGCAGCTTGGGAGGCGGGGGGTACGAGCAGTACTTC
TRBJ1-5,-,TRBV7-9,-,CASSLRIGAFYSNQPQHF,TGTGCCAGCAGCTTAAGAATCGGGGCATTCTATAGCAATCAGCCCCAGCATTTT
TRBJ2-3,-,TRBV20-1,-,CSASMGANTQYF,TGCAGTGCTAGTATGGGGGCGAATACGCAGTATTTT
TRBJ2-5,-,TRBV18,-,CASSPSGWEETQYF,TGTGCCAGCTCACCATCGGGGTGGGAAGAGACCCAGTACTTC
TRBJ1-5,-,TRBV6-1,-,CASSEGLTVPYQPQHF,TGTGCCAGCAGTGAAGGTCTGACAGTCCCGTATCAGCCCCAGCATTTT
TRBJ2-3,TRBD2,TRBV14,-,CASSQGGGDSRTDTQYF,TGTGCCAGCAGCCAAGGTGGGGGGGACTCCCGCACAGATACGCAGTATTTT
TRBJ1-5,-,TRBV19,-,CASSPRTGGSSNQPQHF,TGTGCCAGTAGTCCTAGGACGGGCGGCTCTAGCAATCAGCCCCAGCATTTT